These 24 T cell receptor beta chains share one sample of origin, sequenced in a study of T cells in Graves' hyperthyroidism and ophthalmopathy. From RNA transcripts, TCR beta CDR3 regions were amplified. Primed by the HTBI set, a first-round RT-PCR was run on the TCR CDR3. TCRdb called the multiplex PCR reads again in MiXCR, with one record for every CDR3 protein. The table has under 350,000 distinct CDR3 sequences, about 15% seen once; the top ten hold around 58%. Source material: blood. These receptors were obtained from a woman in her fifties or sixties with Graves' ophthalmopathy.

This clonotype showed up just a few times. This clone may be a read error of a much larger clone one base away. The CDR3 nucleotides read TGCAGTGCCCGGACTAGCGGGAGGTTCAGTGAGCAGTTCTTC. Translated, it gives CSARTSGRFSEQFF. The rearrangement joins TRBV20-1 to TRBJ2-1, with 14 bases that match TRBD2. From germline, CDR1 is DFQATT and CDR2 SNEGSKA (reference sequence). V shed 6 bases and J 9 bases; nucleotides not matched to a gene: 7. The CDR3 runs to 14 residues.

The table lists this clonotype with many counts. The rearrangement links TRBV11-2 to TRBJ2-7; no clear D gene. The V gene lost 2 bases and the J gene lost 3 bases, with 2 bases spanning the gap. This CDR3 has 11 residues. Per the germline V gene, CDR1 is SGHAT and CDR2 is FQNNGV. CDR3 sequence: CASSLIYEQYF. The CDR3 DNA sequence: TGTGCCAGCAGCTTAATCTACGAGCAGTACTTC.

This clonotype occurred a few times. The rearrangement links TRBV6-2 or TRBV6-3 to TRBJ2-1; 12 nucleotides match TRBD2. The CDR3 sequence is 15 residues long. The V segment lost 7 bases and the J segment 4 bases; nucleotides outside the gene matches: 5. CDR1 MNHEY and CDR2 SVGEGT come from the germline V gene. CDR3: CASMPSGGGYNEQFF. DNA for the CDR3: TGTGCCAGCATGCCTAGCGGGGGGGGTTACAATGAGCAGTTCTTC.

The chain carries TRBV4-2 and TRBJ1-2; D remains unclear. CDR3 length: 14 amino acids. Germline-derived CDR1 and CDR2 are LGHNA and YNFKEQ. The V end lost 0 bases, the J end lost 2 bases, and 7 bases lay between the germline ends. Here the CDR3 reads CASSQDSGNYGYTF. As DNA, the CDR3 is TGTGCCAGCAGCCAAGACTCCGGGAACTATGGCTACACCTTC.

This clonotype was seen at least ten times. The chain joins TRBV20-1 to TRBJ2-7; D is perhaps TRBD2 (6 bases). Trimming removed 6 bases at V and 3 bases at J, with 15 bases between. From germline, CDR1 is DFQATT and CDR2 SNEGSKA (reference sequence). The CDR3 spans 13 residues. The chain's CDR3 is CSARRDEDYEQYF. CDR3 DNA: TGCAGTGCCCGGCGGGACGAAGACTACGAGCAGTACTTC.

This clonotype showed up just once. The J gene is TRBJ2-1, the V gene TRBV4-3; the match to TRBD1 covers 9 bases. The CDR3 totals 17 residues. The germline gives CDR1 LGHNA, CDR2 YSLEER. The ends lost 2 bases at V and 1 base at J; junction bases unmatched: 6. In nucleotides, the CDR3 is TGCGCCAGCAGCCAACACCCGGGACAGGGTTCCTACAATGAGCAGTTCTTC. It codes for CASSQHPGQGSYNEQFF.

This clonotype was seen ten or more times. V usage is TRBV3-1 and J usage is TRBJ1-6, with 7 bases lining up with TRBD1. V was clipped by 7 bases and J by 7 bases; unmatched bases: 10. Per germline, CDR1 LGHDT and CDR2 YNNKEL (reference sequence). The CDR3 is 15 residues long. CDR3 in DNA: TGTGCCAGCACCCCTCCCGGACAGGCGAATTCACCCCTCCACTTT. This translates into CASTPPGQANSPLHF.

This clonotype was counted at least ten times. The CDR3 DNA sequence: TGTGCCAGCAGCCAAACTCGAACGGGACTCTTAAGGGAGCAGTTCTTC. Translation gives CASSQTRTGLLREQFF. This chain connects TRBV9 to TRBJ2-1, with D perhaps matching TRBD2 (6 bases). CDR3 length equals 16 residues. V lost 4 bases, J lost 10 bases, and 24 bases lay in between. CDR1 is SGDLS and CDR2 is YYNGEE in the germline V gene.

The rearrangement links TRBV5-6 to TRBJ2-7; D ambiguous. The CDR3 consists of 15 residues. V dropped 1 base and J dropped 1 base, with 12 bases sitting between them. Germline loops: CDR1 SGHDT, CDR2 YYEEEE. The chain's CDR3 is CASSLTLNPSYEQYF. CDR3 DNA sequence: TGTGCCAGCAGCTTGACCCTAAACCCATCCTACGAGCAGTACTTC.

This clonotype occurred a few times. J is TRBJ1-1 and V is TRBV29-1; no clear D gene. Germline V gives CDR1 SQVTM, CDR2 ANQGSEA. V gave up 8 bases and J gave up 0 bases, with 10 bases separating them. This CDR3 contains 12 residues. CDR3 sequence (DNA): TGCAGCATTTCTCGAGTGAACACTGAAGCTTTCTTT. This gives the protein CSISRVNTEAFF.

This clonotype has ten or more counts. V and J are TRBV7-2 and TRBJ1-2; 9 bases align to TRBD1. The CDR3 has 15 amino acids. V lost 2 bases to trimming and J lost 5 bases; unmatched junction nucleotides: 6. The germline V gene encodes CDR1 SGHTA and CDR2 FQGNSA. Written as DNA, the CDR3 is TGTGCCAGCAGCTTAACGGGACAGGGAGGGTATGGCTACACCTTC. This sequence encodes CASSLTGQGGYGYTF.

This clonotype was seen repeatedly, ten times or more. V and J are TRBV3-1 and TRBJ1-1; D gene uncertain. V was cut by 4 bases and J by 1 base, with 10 bases left in between. This CDR3 region has 14 residues. CDR1 is LGHDT and CDR2 is YNNKEL in the germline V gene (reference sequence). CDR3 in DNA: TGTGCCAGCAGCCCCCGGGGAGGGAACACTGAAGCTTTCTTT. Protein product: CASSPRGGNTEAFF.

This chain joins TRBV5-1 and TRBJ1-4; no definite D call. The CDR3 extends over 14 amino acids. CDR1 is SGHRS and CDR2 is YFSETQ in the germline V gene. V lost 0 bases, J lost 3 bases, and 6 bases lay in between. The DNA for the CDR3 is TGCGCCAGCAGCTTGGTGGGGTCTAATGAAAAACTGTTTTTT. Translating it yields CASSLVGSNEKLFF.

This clonotype was seen a few times. The genes are TRBV2 and TRBJ1-1, with D perhaps TRBD1 (6 bases). Per the germline V gene, CDR1 is SNHLY and CDR2 is FYNNEI. Between the trimmed V and J ends, which lost 5 bases and 6 bases, there was a span of 16 bases. The CDR3 extends over 14 amino acids. CDR3 region: CASSSAYTGPEAFF. The CDR3 DNA sequence: TGTGCCAGCAGTTCGGCTTATACAGGGCCTGAAGCTTTCTTT.

This clonotype appeared a few times. This sequence joins TRBV20-1 and TRBJ1-1; TRBD1 aligns across 8 bases. Looked up from germline, CDR1 is DFQATT and CDR2 is SNEGSKA (reference sequence). This CDR3 is 13 amino acids long. The junction had 9 bases not matched to a gene; V was cut back by 1 base and J by 11 bases. CDR3 loop: CSARGGSGGEAFF. The CDR3 nucleotides read TGCAGTGCTAGAGGGGGGTCAGGGGGCGAGGCTTTCTTT.

At least ten counts were recorded for this clonotype. The V call is TRBV4-3, the J call TRBJ1-1; D not certain. The CDR3 is 14 amino acids. Trimming removed 4 bases from V and 0 bases from J, with 9 bases in between. Germline V lookup: CDR1 LGHNA, CDR2 YSLEER. The CDR3 coding sequence is TGCGCCAGCAGCCCCAGGCTTTTGAACACTGAAGCTTTCTTT. Amino acid sequence: CASSPRLLNTEAFF.

Only a few counts were recorded for this clonotype. The chain carries TRBV28 and TRBJ2-2; no reliable D call. CDR3 length equals 14 residues. Germline-derived CDR1 and CDR2 are MDHEN and SYDVKM. V was cut by 5 bases and J by 8 bases, with 15 bases left in between. Here the CDR3 reads CASSILITGGELFF. The CDR3, as DNA: TGTGCCAGCAGTATCCTCATAACTGGGGGGGAGCTGTTTTTT.

At least ten counts were recorded for this clonotype. The CDR3 here is CSAARTASSYEQYF. Written as DNA, the CDR3 is TGCAGTGCTGCCCGGACAGCGAGCTCCTACGAGCAGTACTTC. The chain carries TRBV20-1 and TRBJ2-7; tentatively, D is TRBD1 (6 bases). The CDR3 totals 14 residues. Germline CDR1 reads DFQATT; CDR2 reads SNEGSKA (reference sequence). Trimming left V 5 bases short and J 0 bases short, with 14 bases between.

The chain combines TRBV9 with TRBJ1-6, with D perhaps matching TRBD1 (6 bases). CDR3 length equals 15 residues. Per germline, CDR1 SGDLS and CDR2 YYNGEE. The germline V and J ends were trimmed by 2 bases and 2 bases, with 8 bases remaining between them. The CDR3 DNA follows: TGTGCCAGCAGCGTCCGGGACACCTATAATTCACCCCTCCACTTT. Translation: CASSVRDTYNSPLHF.

This clonotype was seen at least ten times. The rearrangement joins TRBV27 to TRBJ1-1; D is unresolved. Germline CDR1 is MNHEY and CDR2 is SMNVEV (reference sequence). This CDR3 is 17 amino acids long. V was pared by 2 bases and J by 0 bases, with 16 bases between. DNA of the CDR3: TGTGCCAGCAGTTTACGCCCGGCCGCAGCCATGAACACTGAAGCTTTCTTT. Translated, it gives CASSLRPAAAMNTEAFF.

The chain couples TRBV7-2 to TRBJ2-7, with TRBD2 matching over 12 bases. The germline CDR1 and CDR2 sequences are SGHTA and FQGNSA. There are 17 residues in the CDR3. V shed 6 bases, J shed 7 bases, and the junction held 16 bases outside the gene matches. CDR3 DNA sequence: TGTGCCAGCAGTGAATCCAGGAGACTAGCGGGAGTGGGTGAGCAGTACTTC. Residues: CASSESRRLAGVGEQYF.

The genes are TRBV9 and TRBJ2-2; 11 bases match TRBD1. In germline, CDR1 is SGDLS, CDR2 YYNGEE. The V and J ends lost 2 bases and 6 bases, in that order; junction bases with no gene match: 3. The CDR3 totals 15 residues. This CDR3 reads CASSVRTGGSGELFF. For the CDR3, the DNA is TGTGCCAGCAGCGTCCGGACAGGGGGCTCCGGGGAGCTGTTTTTT.

The table lists this clonotype with many counts. The chain links TRBV7-8 to TRBJ2-1, with 12 bases aligning to TRBD1. Germline V gives CDR1 SGHVS, CDR2 FQNEAQ. The J segment lost 9 bases and the V segment lost 4 bases, leaving 4 bases of the junction unmatched. CDR3 length equals 14 residues. The CDR3 loop is CASSSGTGGLEQFF. Here the CDR3 DNA reads TGTGCCAGCAGCTCAGGGACAGGGGGCCTTGAGCAGTTCTTC. The full variable domain, completed using reference TRBV7-8 and TRBJ2-1, is GAGVSQSPRYKVAKRGQDVALRCDPISGHVSLFWYQQALGQGPEFLTYFQNEAQLDKSGLPSDRFFAERPEGSVSTLKIQRTQQEDSAVYLCASSSGTGGLEQFFGPGTRLTVL.

V is TRBV5-6 and J is TRBJ1-1; TRBD1 matches 7 bases. This CDR3 has 14 residues. Per the germline V gene, CDR1 is SGHDT and CDR2 is YYEEEE. V was clipped by 1 base and J by 8 bases; unmatched bases: 8. Written as DNA, the CDR3 is TGTGCCAGCAGCTTGTATTTCAGGGGGGCAGAAGCTTTCTTT. This gives the protein CASSLYFRGAEAFF.